This T cell receptor (beta chain) was identified in a study of blood T cell repertoires in COVID-19 (TCRdb year 2020). In the study overall: Samples from collaborators originated in the United States, Italy and Spain and spanned both the acute and convalescent phases of COVID-19. Samples were obtained from the ongoing ImmuneRACE study (first 160 participants) and from 1,000 to 1,500 subjects provided by 6 global collaborators. The repertoires were made available in a free public database intended to serve as a resource for research on the immune response to SARS-CoV-2. Where available, HLA class I and class II types were taken from metadata supplied by the sample provider and were not determined by assay-based typing. The prospective study material was composed of cDNA or gDNA derived from T cells, B-cell-depleted T cells, or PBMCs. Sample metadata almost always included a de-identified subject ID, COVID-19 status, age in years and sex. The dataset comprised deeply sampled blood TCRbeta repertoires from subjects exposed to, actively infected with, or recovered from COVID-19.

Looking up the germline V gene (reference sequence) yields CDR1 LGHDT and CDR2 YNNKEL. A distance of 11 bases separates the germline ends of V and J, which lose 4 bases and 8 bases respectively. The cysteine opens and the phenylalanine closes a CDR3 of 12 amino acids. The DNA shown is the 36-base CDR3, in frame from base 1. TCRbeta CDR3 regions were amplified from genomic DNA by means of the immunoSEQ Assay, a bias-controlled multiplex PCR. The paper's processing steps were these. Nucleated cell counts per sample were estimated from amplification of reference gene primers within the assay. To quantify the absolute abundance of each unique TCRbeta CDR3 rearrangement, sequence reads were collapsed and filtered. For each sample, productive Simpson clonality was calculated as the square root of Simpson's diversity index over productive rearrangements. TCRdb retrieved this table from immuneACCESS and kept in-frame rearrangements only. Not all clones are present; in checked studies, unresolved V genes account for under half, and no reason is known for the remainder. That table gives V, J and clone size, and the DNA gave D and trimming. Within this sample are approximately 220,000 clones, with roughly 89% of them counted one time only. The ten largest clones add up to about 6.6% of the sample.

Overall study results and their limits: The quantity of clinical and demographic metadata differed by source and by participant and was supplied without curation.

Participants in the prospective study were enrolled through a virtual design, were aged roughly 18 to 100 years, and lived in about two dozen United States geographic areas. Cohort assignment in the prospective study relied on participant-reported clinical history from a screening survey and a study questionnaire. ImmuneRACE Cohort 3 recovered participants were defined by two consecutive negative NP/OP PCR tests, healthcare professional clearance, or symptom resolution. Mobile phlebotomists in the prospective study collected whole blood, serum and a nasopharyngeal or oropharyngeal swab from every participant. Over a 2-month period, participants in the prospective study had the option of providing additional blood draws and questionnaires. Before DNA extraction, blood samples from the prospective study were shipped at room temperature or frozen. As regards this clone: What this receptor recognizes is not known. No per-base quality is available; no much larger clone lies one base away.

In this chain, TRBV3-1 (or the pseudogene TRBV3-2) is recombined with TRBJ1-1; a weak D assignment points to TRBD1 (5 bases agree). The clonotype originates from a middle-aged woman who had recovered from COVID-19. The sample comprised PBMCs or T cells enriched from blood (not recorded which). The DNA sequence reads TGTGCCAGCAGCCCCTGGGGGGGGGAAGCTTTCTTT. This sequence encodes CASSPWGGEAFF.